Listed below are T cell receptor beta chains from one sample, sequenced in a study of blood T cell repertoires in COVID-19. The assay was immunoSEQ multiplex PCR, and TCRdb's table has in-frame clones only and misses some. The data contain roughly 70,000 clones, more than 85% of them singletons. The sequencing input was peripheral blood. The origin of the receptors is a human donor with active COVID-19. The donor label of this sample is uncertain. CDR3s include the opening cysteine and the closing phenylalanine or tryptophan. A D gene is named only where the DNA matches it firmly. Size tells how often a clone was seen (once, few, many) or the class of an expanded clone, and some rows leave it out.

TRBV5-1	.	TRBJ2-2	TRBD1	CASSLAGQGAGELFF	TGCGCCAGCAGCTTGGCGGGACAGGGGGCCGGGGAGCTGTTTTTT
TRBV4-3	once	TRBJ2-3	.	CASSQEPTSTDTQYF	TGCGCCAGCAGCCAAGAGCCAACATCTACAGATACGCAGTATTTT
TRBV6-5	.	TRBJ2-7	.	CASTSSYEQYF	TGTGCCAGCACGAGCTCCTACGAGCAGTACTTC
TRBV6-2/TRBV6-3	.	TRBJ1-6	.	CASSWPGNSPLHF	TGTGCCAGCAGTTGGCCGGGTAATTCACCCCTCCACTTT
TRBV9	.	TRBJ2-5	.	CASSVDGGGTQYF	TGTGCCAGCAGCGTAGATGGGGGCGGGACCCAGTACTTC
TRBV7-2	.	TRBJ2-2	TRBD2	CASSETSGRATGELFF	TGTGCCAGCAGTGAGACTAGCGGGAGGGCGACCGGGGAGCTGTTTTTT
TRBV6-2/TRBV6-3	.	TRBJ2-7	TRBD1	CASSSDRVGQGAYEQYF	TGTGCCAGCAGTTCCGACAGGGTGGGACAGGGAGCCTACGAGCAGTACTTC
TRBV24-1	.	TRBJ2-1	TRBD1	CATSDYNRGNEQFF	TGTGCCACCAGTGATTACAACAGGGGCAATGAGCAGTTCTTC
TRBV29-1	.	TRBJ2-7	TRBD2	CSVTSGRSSYEQYF	TGCAGCGTCACTAGCGGGAGGAGCTCCTACGAGCAGTACTTC
TRBV7-9	.	TRBJ2-1	.	CASSLYSPLDEQFF	TGTGCCAGCAGCTTATACAGTCCCCTGGATGAGCAGTTCTTC
TRBV6-5	.	TRBJ2-5	.	CASSYSTSDETQYF	TGTGCCAGCAGTTACTCGACTAGTGACGAGACCCAGTACTTC
TRBV9	.	TRBJ1-1	TRBD1	CASSGVTGGEAFF	TGTGCCAGCAGCGGGGTAACAGGGGGTGAAGCTTTCTTT
TRBV4-1	.	TRBJ2-1	.	CASSQAGNPYNEQFF	TGCGCCAGCAGCCAAGCCGGGAACCCCTACAATGAGCAGTTCTTC
TRBV5-6	once	TRBJ2-5	.	CASSFAGLYQETQYF	TGTGCCAGCAGCTTTGCGGGCCTGTACCAAGAGACCCAGTACTTC
TRBV7-9	.	TRBJ1-6	TRBD1	CASSPQGGRSPLHF	TGTGCCAGCAGCCCACAGGGGGGACGTTCACCCCTCCACTTT
TRBV27	.	TRBJ2-1	.	CASKEETLRDEQFF	TGTGCCAGCAAGGAGGAAACGCTGCGGGATGAGCAGTTCTTC
TRBV10-1	.	TRBJ2-7	TRBD1	CASSRDRGLYEQYF	TGCGCCAGCAGCCGGGACAGGGGGCTTTACGAGCAGTACTTC
TRBV5-4	.	TRBJ1-3	.	CASSIRGTGGRNTIYF	TGTGCCAGCAGCATAAGGGGTACCGGGGGAAGAAACACCATATATTTT
TRBV2	.	TRBJ2-3	TRBD2	CATGTSGTSTDTQYF	TGTGCCACCGGGACTAGCGGAACTAGCACAGATACGCAGTATTTT
TRBV29-1	medium-sized	TRBJ1-4	.	CSVVTSRGGNEKLFF	TGCAGCGTTGTGACCAGTCGGGGGGGTAATGAAAAACTGTTTTTT
TRBV6-2/TRBV6-3	.	TRBJ1-4	TRBD1	CASSPPGQGDEKLFF	TGTGCCAGCAGCCCACCGGGACAGGGGGATGAAAAACTGTTTTTT
TRBV6-5	.	TRBJ1-6	.	CASSPPLGSPLHF	TGTGCCAGCAGCCCCCCTCTAGGTTCACCCCTCCACTTT
TRBV28	.	TRBJ1-1	.	CASSASVRNTEAFF	TGTGCCAGCTCTGCGTCGGTAAGAAACACTGAAGCTTTCTTT